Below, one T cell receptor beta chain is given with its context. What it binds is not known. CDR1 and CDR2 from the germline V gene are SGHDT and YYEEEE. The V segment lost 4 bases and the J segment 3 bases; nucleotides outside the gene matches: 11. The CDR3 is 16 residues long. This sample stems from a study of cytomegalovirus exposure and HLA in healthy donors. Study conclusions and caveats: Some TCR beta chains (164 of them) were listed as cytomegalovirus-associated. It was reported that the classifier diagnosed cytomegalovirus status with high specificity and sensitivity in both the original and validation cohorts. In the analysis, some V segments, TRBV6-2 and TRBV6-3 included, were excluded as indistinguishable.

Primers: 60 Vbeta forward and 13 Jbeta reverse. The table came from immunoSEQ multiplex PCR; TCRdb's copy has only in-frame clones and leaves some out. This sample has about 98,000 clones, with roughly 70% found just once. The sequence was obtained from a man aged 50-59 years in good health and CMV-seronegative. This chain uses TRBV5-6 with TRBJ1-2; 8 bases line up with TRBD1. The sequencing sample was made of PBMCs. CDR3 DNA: TGTGCCAGCAGCCCTAACACCGGACAGGGATACTATGGCTACACCTTC. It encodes CASSPNTGQGYYGYTF.